The 5 T cell receptor beta chains presented below share a single source sample, sequenced in a study of memory CD4+ T cells and cytomegalovirus serostatus. Repertoires were generated with immunoSEQ multiplex PCR, while TCRdb's copy carries only in-frame clones and drops some. In the table there are about 42,000 clones, 60% to 85% of which are singletons. Single viable CD3+CD4+CD8-CD45RO+ cells were sorted as the memory CD4+ T cells. Sequenced input: memory CD4+ T cells from blood. Source of these receptors: an adult in good health and CMV-seronegative.

The V and J genes are TRBV7-9 and TRBJ2-6; D gene unclear. Germline V lookup: CDR1 SEHNR, CDR2 FQNEAQ (reference sequence). Trimming left V 4 bases short and J 0 bases short, with 4 bases between. The CDR3 is 14 amino acids. The CDR3 loop is CASSSDSGANVLTF. CDR3 nucleotide sequence: TGTGCCAGCAGCTCTGACTCTGGGGCCAACGTCCTGACTTTC.

The rearrangement links TRBV19 to TRBJ1-4, with 8 bases fitting TRBD1. CDR1 is LNHDA, CDR2 SQIVND, per germline (reference sequence). This CDR3 is built from 12 residues. The V and J ends lost 5 bases and 7 bases, in that order; junction bases with no gene match: 0. In DNA form, the CDR3 reads TGTGCCAGTAGTGACAGGGGTGAAAAACTGTTTTTT. Amino acid sequence: CASSDRGEKLFF.

V and J are TRBV5-1 and TRBJ2-7, with 7 nucleotides matching TRBD1. CDR1 is SGHRS and CDR2 is YFSETQ in the germline V gene. Trimming removed 4 bases from V and 1 base from J; junction bases left unmatched: 5. This CDR3 spans 14 amino acids. The CDR3 bases are TGCGCCAGCAGCGTGACAGGGCCATCCTACGAGCAGTACTTC. It codes for CASSVTGPSYEQYF.

This chain links TRBV10-2 with TRBJ2-5; 8 bases map to TRBD2. Per germline, CDR1 WSHSY and CDR2 SAAADI. V was pared by 6 bases and J by 4 bases, with 10 bases of the junction left unmatched. The CDR3 loop spans 15 amino acids. In DNA form, the CDR3 reads TGCGCCAGCAGCTGGGGACTAGAGGGGGGAGAGACCCAGTACTTC. Protein sequence: CASSWGLEGGETQYF.

The chain employs TRBV5-1 and TRBJ2-5; D is tentatively TRBD1 or TRBD2 (5 bases each). This CDR3 is built from 14 residues. The V end was cut by 3 bases, the J end by 2 bases, with 11 bases between. Germline CDR1 SGHRS, CDR2 YFSETQ. The CDR3: CASSSGTRQETQYF. CDR3 sequence (DNA): TGCGCCAGCAGCTCCGGGACCCGTCAAGAGACCCAGTACTTC. Using reference TRBV5-1 and TRBJ2-5 for the parts outside the CDR3, the full variable domain is KAGVTQTPRYLIKTRGQQVTLSCSPISGHRSVSWYQQTPGQGLQFLFEYFSETQRNKGNFPGRFSGRQFSNSRSEMNVSTLELGDSALYLCASSSGTRQETQYFGPGTRLLVL.